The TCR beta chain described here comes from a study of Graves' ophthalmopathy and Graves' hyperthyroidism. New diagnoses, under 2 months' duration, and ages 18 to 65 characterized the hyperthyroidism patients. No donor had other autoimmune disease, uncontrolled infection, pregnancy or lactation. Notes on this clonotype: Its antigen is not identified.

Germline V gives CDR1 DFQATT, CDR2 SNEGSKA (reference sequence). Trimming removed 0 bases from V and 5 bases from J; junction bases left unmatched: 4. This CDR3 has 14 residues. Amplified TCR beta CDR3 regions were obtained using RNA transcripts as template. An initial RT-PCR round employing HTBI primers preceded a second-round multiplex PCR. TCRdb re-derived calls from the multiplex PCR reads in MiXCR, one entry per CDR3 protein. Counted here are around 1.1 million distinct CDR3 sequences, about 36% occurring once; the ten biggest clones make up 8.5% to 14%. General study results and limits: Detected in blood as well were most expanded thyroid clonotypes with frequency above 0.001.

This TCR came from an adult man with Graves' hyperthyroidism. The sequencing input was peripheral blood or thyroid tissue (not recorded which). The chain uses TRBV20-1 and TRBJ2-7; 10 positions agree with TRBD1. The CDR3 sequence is CSARDSGTGDEQYF. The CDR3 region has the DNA TGCAGTGCTAGAGATTCCGGGACAGGGGACGAGCAGTACTTC.